The sample holds many counts of the clone carrying this T cell receptor beta chain. Its antigen is not known. Time point in this sample: newly diagnosed GD, antithyroid drugs for less than 3 months. RNA isolated from PBMCs was used to make the TCR library. The data derive from a study of regulatory T cells in long-lasting Graves disease. The CDR3 is 15 amino acids. J was trimmed by 2 bases and V by 4 bases; bases with no gene match: 8. The V gene's germline CDR1 is MNHNS and CDR2 SASEGT. HTBI primers from iRepertoire and Arm-PCR of CDR3 regions yielded the TCR beta libraries. TCRdb recomputed calls from the multiplex PCR reads with MiXCR, one row per CDR3 protein. The table lists 350,000 to 550,000 distinct CDR3 sequences, 16% of them singletons. General study findings and limits: Persistent Graves' patients showed less TCR diversity than newly diagnosed patients showed. Favored usage of TRBV28, TRBJ1-2 and TRBJ2-5 was recorded in persistent disease.

These sequences were also reported in another study, on T cells in Graves' hyperthyroidism and ophthalmopathy. This second study says: If no ophthalmopathy progression occurred within 18 months, Graves' hyperthyroidism was stable. In validation, the model predicted ophthalmopathy. These predictions came a median about 6.5 months before onset.

The V call is TRBV6-1, the J call TRBJ2-7; 7 bases fit TRBD2. Sequencing was performed on peripheral blood mononuclear cells (PBMCs), taken at new diagnosis, from a patient treated with antithyroid drugs. The sequence was collected from a young woman with Graves disease. The CDR3 coding sequence is TGTGCCAGCAGTGTGGAGCAGGGAGGGCCCTACGAGCAGTACTTC. This gives the protein CASSVEQGGPYEQYF.